This T cell receptor beta chain was observed in a study of shared clonotypes between healthy human individuals. Of note for this clone: Its antigen is unknown.

Template for every sorted-subset replicate PCR totaled around 200 ng DNA, roughly 30,000 T cell genomes. Only in-frame clones appear in the TCRdb table, and some are missing; sequencing was by immunoSEQ multiplex PCR. This sample has approximately 700,000 clones, with less than 80% found just once. CDR1 MGHDK and CDR2 SYGVNS come from the germline V gene. After removal of 8 bases from V and 2 bases from J, the junction contained 12 bases not matched to a gene. This CDR3 spans 16 amino acids. The study, taken as a whole, reports: Among non-shared clonotypes, generation probabilities were lower than among those shared by all four donors. Few donors restricted represented genetic and exposure-history diversity. Compared with memory subsets, naive subsets generally had larger estimated richness.

This receptor was taken from a woman aged 25 to 39 in good health. Sequencing was performed on memory CD4+ T cells sorted from blood. Subset given: CD45RA-negative fraction. The rearrangement uses TRBV25-1 and TRBJ2-7; the match to TRBD1 covers 10 bases. The CDR3 is CASSGTGETWAYEQYF. Here the CDR3 DNA reads TGTGCCAGCTCCGGGACAGGGGAAACCTGGGCCTACGAGCAGTACTTC.